This T cell receptor beta chain originates from a study of cytomegalovirus exposure and HLA in healthy donors. PCR primers comprised 60 Vbeta and 13 Jbeta primers. Only in-frame clones appear in the TCRdb table, and some are missing; sequencing was by immunoSEQ multiplex PCR. The data hold some 180,000 clones, with 70% to 90% observed a single time. This clonotype was obtained from a man younger than 40 in good health and CMV-seropositive. The sequenced sample consisted of PBMCs.

Here the CDR3 DNA reads TGTGCCAGCGGGCTTACGAACACTGAAGCTTTCTTT. It specifies CASGLTNTEAFF. V is TRBV27 and J is TRBJ1-1; D not certain. Trimming stripped 8 bases from V and 1 base from J, with 8 bases between. The CDR3 runs 12 residues. CDR1 and CDR2 (germline): MNHEY, SMNVEV (reference sequence).